The present T cell receptor beta chain was sequenced within a study of beta chain features in type 1 diabetes. Study-wide points: Moderate yet significant TCRB CDR3 shortening was seen in Type 1 diabetes patients in all four CD4+ subsets.

This clone has only a few counts. Its antigen is still unknown. The CDR3 is made up of 14 amino acids. V trimming: 2 bases; J trimming: 5 bases; junction bases outside the gene matches: 5. Germline CDR1 MNHNS, CDR2 SASEGT. Expressed TCRB transcripts were sequenced, since all the RNA that had been isolated was reverse transcribed. The table came from immunoSEQ multiplex PCR; TCRdb's copy has only in-frame clones and leaves some out. Of over 200,000 clones in the sample, about a tenth were seen once. Sequenced sample: naive CD4+ T cells from blood. The sequence derives from a man aged 25 to 40 with type 1 diabetes. The chain couples TRBV6-1 to TRBJ2-7; 8 nucleotides line up with TRBD1. CDR3 nucleotides: TGTGCCAGCAGTGAACAGGGGGCTTTCGACGAGCAGTACTTC. It yields the protein CASSEQGAFDEQYF.